The 32 T cell receptor beta chains below all came from one sample that was sequenced in a study of control samples from healthy donors and cancer patients. Using immunoSEQ multiplex PCR, the repertoire was profiled, and TCRdb retains in-frame clones only, with some absent. The sample has about 45,000 clones, 85% to 95% seen once. Sequenced input: PBMCs. The receptor source for this set is a woman in her thirties or forties with head and neck cancer.

V gene TRBV5-1 combines with J gene TRBJ2-5; D unresolved. The V end lost 4 bases, the J end lost 2 bases, and 15 bases lay between the germline ends. The CDR3 extends over 15 amino acids. Germline loops: CDR1 SGHRS, CDR2 YFSETQ. CDR3 region: CASSAGGAQQETQYF. The CDR3 nucleotides are TGCGCCAGCAGCGCCGGTGGTGCACAGCAAGAGACCCAGTACTTC.

Only one count was recorded for this clone. V gene TRBV18 combines with J gene TRBJ1-5; unclear D gene. V was shortened by 3 bases and J by 12 bases, with 12 bases between the two germline ends. Germline lookup yields CDR1 KGHSH and CDR2 LQKENI. The CDR3 is 12 amino acids. CDR3 amino acids: CASSPGLGSQHF. In nucleotides, the CDR3 is TGTGCCAGCTCACCCGGGCTGGGTAGCCAGCATTTT.

The chain carries TRBV5-1 and TRBJ2-7; 11 bases line up with TRBD2. V shed 2 bases, J shed 6 bases, and the junction held 7 bases outside the gene matches. CDR3 length: 15 amino acids. Germline V gives CDR1 SGHRS, CDR2 YFSETQ. The chain's CDR3 is CASSFLLAGAVEQYF. CDR3 in DNA: TGCGCCAGCAGCTTCTTACTAGCGGGAGCGGTCGAGCAGTACTTC.

The gene calls are TRBV29-1 and TRBJ1-2; D not resolved. The CDR3 consists of 12 residues. Germline values: CDR1 SQVTM, CDR2 ANQGSEA. V lost 4 bases and J 1 base, leaving 7 bases between the germline ends. CDR3 protein: CSVALVNYGYTF. In DNA, the CDR3 is TGCAGCGTTGCCCTGGTTAACTATGGCTACACCTTC.

The V gene is TRBV6-5, the J gene TRBJ1-2; D not certain. The ends were cut back, 5 bases at V and 8 bases at J, with 9 bases in the middle. The CDR3 is 11 residues long. Germline CDR1 is MNHEY and CDR2 is SVGAGI. CDR3 coding DNA: TGTGCCAGCAGTCTTGGCTTCGGCTACACCTTC. This gives the protein CASSLGFGYTF.

The V and J genes are TRBV12-3 or TRBV12-4 and TRBJ1-1; the D gene is possibly TRBD1 (5 bases). The CDR3 has 11 residues. V was cut by 4 bases and J by 10 bases, with 10 bases left in between. The chain's CDR3 is CASSWRGGAFF. Written as DNA, the CDR3 is TGTGCCAGCAGTTGGCGGGGGGGAGCTTTCTTT.

V usage is TRBV18 and J usage is TRBJ2-1; possibly TRBD2 for D (6 bases). The germline gives CDR1 KGHSH, CDR2 LQKENI. V lost 2 bases and J 3 bases, leaving 20 bases between the germline ends. The CDR3 totals 18 residues. CDR3 in amino acids: CASSPSESGVGNYNEQFF. CDR3 DNA: TGTGCCAGCTCACCATCTGAGTCGGGAGTGGGGAACTACAATGAGCAGTTCTTC.

This clone turned up a few times. The chain employs TRBV28 and TRBJ1-2, with D perhaps matching TRBD1 (5 bases). Germline-derived CDR1 and CDR2 are MDHEN and SYDVKM. Trimming took off 5 bases at V and 5 bases at J, with 18 bases between the two ends. The length of the CDR3 is 15 residues. The CDR3 nucleotides read TGTGCCAGCAGTGCTCCGATGGGACGTTTGTATGGCTACACCTTC. Translated: CASSAPMGRLYGYTF.

The gene calls are TRBV2 and TRBJ1-2; weak D call: TRBD1 (5 bases). Germline CDR1 reads SNHLY; CDR2 reads FYNNEI. The CDR3 contains 11 residues. V gave up 6 bases and J gave up 5 bases, with 7 bases separating them. In DNA form, the CDR3 reads TGTGCCAGCAGACAGGAGTATGGCTACACCTTC. Its protein is CASRQEYGYTF.

V usage is TRBV30 and J usage is TRBJ2-7; no reliable D call. V was pared by 1 base and J by 3 bases, with 10 bases between. CDR1 is GTSNPN, CDR2 SVGIG, per germline (reference sequence). The length of the CDR3 is 13 residues. CDR3: CAWSAGPNYEQYF. CDR3 in DNA: TGTGCCTGGAGTGCAGGCCCGAACTACGAGCAGTACTTC.

V gene TRBV2 combines with J gene TRBJ1-5; D perhaps matches TRBD1 (5 bases). The CDR3 consists of 15 residues. CDR1 and CDR2 (germline): SNHLY, FYNNEI. V lost 3 bases and J 2 bases, leaving 11 bases between the germline ends. The CDR3 is CASSDPGRGNQPQHF. For the CDR3, the DNA is TGTGCCAGCAGTGATCCGGGACGTGGCAATCAGCCCCAGCATTTT.

The genes are TRBV12-2 and TRBJ1-2; no check of the table's D call, TRBD1, against the DNA was made. TRBV12-2 is classified as a pseudogene. This CDR3 has 16 amino acids. The CDR3 region has the DNA TGTGCAAGTCGCTTAGCGGATTACCAGGGGGCTAGTGGCTACACCTTC. It encodes CASRLADYQGASGYTF.

The genes are TRBV29-1 and TRBJ1-2, with D perhaps matching TRBD1 (5 bases). The V end was cut by 6 bases, the J end by 0 bases, with 11 bases between. Germline CDR1 SQVTM, CDR2 ANQGSEA. This CDR3 is 13 amino acids long. CDR3 in amino acids: CSVGDAANYGYTF. CDR3 sequence (DNA): TGCAGCGTGGGGGACGCAGCTAACTATGGCTACACCTTC.

The chain carries TRBV11-2 and TRBJ2-5; D remains unclear. Germline values: CDR1 SGHAT, CDR2 FQNNGV. Trimming took 1 base from V and 7 from J, leaving 16 bases between them. The CDR3 has 15 residues. The CDR3 spells CASSLGDGSVGTQYF. The CDR3 DNA is TGTGCCAGCAGCTTAGGGGATGGCTCCGTAGGGACCCAGTACTTC.

This chain links TRBV15 with TRBJ2-5; D may be TRBD2 (5 bases). The length of the CDR3 is 16 residues. CDR1 is LNHNV, CDR2 YYDKDF, per germline (reference sequence). V lost 1 base and J 5 bases, leaving 17 bases between the germline ends. The CDR3 region is CATSRGGAARSETQYF. DNA for the CDR3: TGTGCCACCAGCAGAGGGGGAGCCGCCCGTTCGGAGACCCAGTACTTC. Based on the CDR3 plus reference TRBV15 and TRBJ2-5, the full variable domain is DAMVIQNPRYQVTQFGKPVTLSCSQTLNHNVMYWYQQKSSQAPKLLFHYYDKDFNNEADTPDNFQSRRPNTSFCFLDIRSPGLGDTAMYLCATSRGGAARSETQYFGPGTRLLVL.

The V gene is TRBV5-5, the J gene TRBJ2-3; TRBD2 aligns across 11 bases. V shed 0 bases and J 3 bases; nucleotides not matched to a gene: 3. Per the germline V gene, CDR1 is SGHKS and CDR2 is YYEKEE (reference sequence). CDR3 length: 16 residues. Here the CDR3 reads CASSLAGTSGTDTQYF. CDR3 in DNA: TGTGCCAGCAGCTTGGCCGGGACTAGCGGTACAGATACGCAGTATTTT.

In its sample, this clone was seen a few times. Written as DNA, the CDR3 is TGTGCCAGCAGTTACGGGCAGGGCGGCGAGCAGTACTTC. This encodes CASSYGQGGEQYF. This sequence joins TRBV6-6 and TRBJ2-7, with TRBD1 as a possible D gene (5 bases). The CDR3 covers 13 residues. The germline CDR1 and CDR2 sequences are MNHNY and SVGAGI (reference sequence). Deletions cut 2 bases from V and 6 bases from J, with 11 bases between.

This clone was recorded only once. This rearrangement joins TRBV6-5 to TRBJ1-1; possibly TRBD1 for D (5 bases). The germline V gene has CDR1 MNHEY and CDR2 SVGAGI. V lost 7 bases to trimming and J lost 1 base, with 10 bases between them. The length of the CDR3 is 13 residues. The CDR3 region is CASTRDRNTEAFF. CDR3 bases: TGTGCCAGCACCAGAGACAGGAACACTGAAGCTTTCTTT.

This chain connects TRBV6-5 to TRBJ2-6; possibly TRBD1 for D (5 bases). V lost 9 bases, J lost 0 bases, and 12 bases lay in between. Per germline, CDR1 MNHEY and CDR2 SVGAGI. This CDR3 is 15 amino acids long. CDR3 loop: CARDRPISGANVLTF. CDR3 bases: TGTGCCAGAGACAGACCTATCTCTGGGGCCAACGTCCTGACTTTC.

The rearrangement uses TRBV19 and TRBJ2-7; D is ambiguous. The CDR3 consists of 13 residues. CDR1 is LNHDA, CDR2 SQIVND, per germline (reference sequence). Trimming took off 5 bases at V and 0 bases at J, with 8 bases between the two ends. The CDR3 is CASSVQISYEQYF. CDR3 nucleotides: TGTGCCAGTAGTGTCCAGATCTCCTACGAGCAGTACTTC.

V usage is TRBV7-3 and J usage is TRBJ2-2; TRBD2 matches 10 bases. V lost 2 bases to trimming and J lost 6 bases; unmatched junction nucleotides: 18. The germline V gene encodes CDR1 SGHTA and CDR2 FQGTGA. CDR3 length: 20 amino acids. CDR3 residues: CASSLLPQGASGSVAGELFF. The CDR3, as DNA: TGTGCCAGCAGCTTACTCCCCCAGGGGGCTAGCGGGAGCGTGGCCGGGGAGCTGTTTTTT.

The CDR3 reads CATSLSGTTYEQYF. The CDR3 DNA follows: TGTGCCACCAGCTTATCCGGGACAACCTACGAGCAGTACTTC. The J gene is TRBJ2-7, the V gene TRBV15; D may be TRBD1 (6 bases). Trimming shortened V by 5 bases and J by 2 bases, and 13 bases separated the two germline ends. Germline CDR1 reads LNHNV; CDR2 reads YYDKDF (reference sequence). The CDR3 is 14 amino acids.

This chain joins TRBV18 and TRBJ1-2; D not certain. Germline-derived CDR1 and CDR2 are KGHSH and LQKENI. Trimming took off 5 bases at V and 8 bases at J, with 15 bases between the two ends. The CDR3 has 13 residues. The CDR3 DNA follows: TGTGCCAGCTCAAGCCCGGTTGGATGGGGCTACACCTTC. This translates into CASSSPVGWGYTF.

The V call is TRBV18, the J call TRBJ2-2, with TRBD1 identical over 8 bases. The CDR3 has 15 residues. Germline V gives CDR1 KGHSH, CDR2 LQKENI. J gave up 7 bases and V 2 bases, and 6 bases lay outside the gene matches. The CDR3 DNA reads as TGTGCCAGCTCACCAACGACAGGGGATCTCGGGGAGCTGTTTTTT. Protein: CASSPTTGDLGELFF. Drawing the rest from reference TRBV18 and TRBJ2-2, the complete variable domain is NAGVMQNPRHLVRRRGQEARLRCSPMKGHSHVYWYRQLPEEGLKFMVYLQKENIIDESGMPKERFSAEFPKEGPSILRIQQVVRGDSAAYFCASSPTTGDLGELFFGEGSRLTVL.

This chain connects TRBV11-2 to TRBJ1-4; 9 nucleotides agree with TRBD1. Trimming cost V 5 bases and J 6 bases; bases outside gene matches: 4. This CDR3 has 14 amino acids. Germline CDR1 SGHAT, CDR2 FQNNGV. The DNA for the CDR3 is TGTGCCAGCAGCAACCGGGACAGGGATGAAAAACTGTTTTTT. As protein: CASSNRDRDEKLFF.

This clone was recorded once. This chain uses TRBV7-9 with TRBJ1-3; D gene ambiguous. The CDR3 spans 12 residues. The germline V gene has CDR1 SEHNR and CDR2 FQNEAQ (reference sequence). The V end was cut by 4 bases, the J end by 6 bases, with 7 bases between. The DNA of the CDR3 is TGTGCCAGCAGCTCCGCGACAAACACCATATATTTT. This gives the protein CASSSATNTIYF.

The chain carries TRBV12-5 and TRBJ2-2; 9 nucleotides line up with TRBD2. The CDR3 totals 17 residues. V trimming: 6 bases; J trimming: 2 bases; junction bases outside the gene matches: 10. Per the germline V gene, CDR1 is LGHNT and CDR2 is FRNRAP. CDR3 sequence: CASGSPGTSINTGELFF. The DNA for the CDR3 is TGTGCTAGTGGCTCTCCCGGGACTAGCATTAACACCGGGGAGCTGTTTTTT.

The V gene is TRBV2, the J gene TRBJ2-3, with 8 bases aligning to TRBD2. The ends lost 8 bases at V and 0 bases at J; junction bases unmatched: 13. The CDR3 contains 17 residues. The germline V gene encodes CDR1 SNHLY and CDR2 FYNNEI. The DNA of the CDR3 is TGTGCCAGCGGGCTAGCCACGGGAGGGCGGAGCACAGATACGCAGTATTTT. The encoded protein is CASGLATGGRSTDTQYF.

This clone has just one count. The chain employs TRBV7-9 and TRBJ2-3; the D is unclear. Germline V CDR1 and CDR2: SEHNR, FQNEAQ (reference sequence). This CDR3 comprises 14 residues. The germline V and J ends were trimmed by 1 base and 2 bases, with 7 bases remaining between them. CDR3 loop: CASSLVDNTDTQYF. CDR3 nucleotides: TGTGCCAGCAGCTTAGTGGATAACACAGATACGCAGTATTTT.

The chain employs TRBV6-2 or TRBV6-3 and TRBJ1-2, with D perhaps matching TRBD1 (6 bases). The CDR3 length is 13 residues. CDR1 MNHEY and CDR2 SVGEGT come from the germline V gene. Between the trimmed V and J ends, which lost 5 bases and 6 bases, there was a span of 13 bases. This CDR3 is CASSNRVRDGYTF. The CDR3 DNA sequence: TGTGCCAGCAGTAACAGGGTGCGGGATGGCTACACCTTC.

The chain uses TRBV7-9 and TRBJ2-2; D gene uncertain. CDR3 length: 14 amino acids. V gave up 10 bases and J gave up 2 bases, with 14 bases separating them. In germline, CDR1 is SEHNR, CDR2 FQNEAQ (reference sequence). For the CDR3, the DNA is TGTGCCATCCCCCCGGGTCGAAACACCGGGGAGCTGTTTTTT. It yields the protein CAIPPGRNTGELFF.

The chain has TRBV9 and TRBJ1-2; D possibly corresponds to TRBD1 (5 bases). Trimming pared 4 bases from V and 8 bases from J, leaving 18 bases between. Per the germline V gene, CDR1 is SGDLS and CDR2 is YYNGEE. The CDR3 runs 14 residues. The CDR3 DNA reads as TGTGCCAGCAGCAGGGGAGGGCCTAAGGAGGGCTACACCTTC. Translated, it gives CASSRGGPKEGYTF. Using reference TRBV9 and TRBJ1-2 for the parts outside the CDR3, the full variable domain is DSGVTQTPKHLITATGQRVTLRCSPRSGDLSVYWYQQSLDQGLQFLIQYYNGEERAKGNILERFSAQQFPDLHSELNLSSLELGDSALYFCASSRGGPKEGYTFGSGTRLTVV.